These 26 T cell receptor beta chains came from one sample sequenced in a study of T cell responses to AZD1222 COVID-19 vaccine. Measured with immunoSEQ multiplex PCR; TCRdb has only the in-frame clones, and not every one. The sample includes 130,000 or so clones, approximately 86% seen only once; the top ten take 12%. The specimen comprised peripheral blood, sampled on day 0 of AZD1222 vaccination. Receptors were obtained from an adult in good health.

In its sample, this clone ranks as medium-sized (0.01 to 0.1%). The chain employs TRBV5-4 and TRBJ2-1; the match to TRBD2 covers 10 bases. The CDR3 is 15 amino acids. Germline V gives CDR1 SGHNT, CDR2 YYREEE (reference sequence). J was trimmed by 5 bases and V by 1 base; bases with no gene match: 3. The CDR3 spells CASSLTSGTNNEQFF. The CDR3, as DNA: TGTGCCAGCAGCTTGACTAGCGGGACTAACAATGAGCAGTTCTTC. Variable domain in full (rest from reference TRBV5-4 and TRBJ2-1): ETGVTQSPTHLIKTRGQQVTLRCSSQSGHNTVSWYQQALGQGPQFIFQYYREEENGRGNFPPRFSGLQFPNYSSELNVNALELDDSALYLCASSLTSGTNNEQFFGPGTRLTVL.

V usage is TRBV4-3 and J usage is TRBJ1-6; 10 bases fit TRBD1. J gave up 10 bases and V 3 bases, and 9 bases lay outside the gene matches. CDR1 and CDR2 from the germline V gene are LGHNA and YSLEER. The CDR3 is 16 residues long. The chain's CDR3 is CASSQVTGTGASPLHF. CDR3 bases: TGCGCCAGCAGCCAGGTAACCGGGACAGGGGCCTCACCCCTCCACTTT.

The CDR3 here is CAWSGRAWGEAFF. The CDR3 DNA reads TGTGCCTGGAGTGGCAGGGCATGGGGTGAAGCTTTCTTT. The rearrangement links TRBV30 to TRBJ1-1; tentatively, D is TRBD1 (5 bases). The CDR3 length is 13 residues. V was trimmed by 1 base and J by 7 bases, leaving 13 bases between them. Per the germline V gene, CDR1 is GTSNPN and CDR2 is SVGIG (reference sequence).

V and J are TRBV9 and TRBJ2-3, with 12 bases lining up with TRBD2. The CDR3 runs to 17 residues. CDR1 and CDR2 (germline): SGDLS, YYNGEE. V lost 0 bases and J lost 2; bases outside the gene matches: 4. CDR3 amino acids: CASSVGGLAGLTDTQYF. The CDR3 DNA reads as TGTGCCAGCAGCGTAGGTGGACTAGCGGGACTCACAGATACGCAGTATTTT.

The CDR3 is CASAPGIKETQYF. As DNA, the CDR3 is TGCGCCAGTGCACCGGGCATTAAAGAGACCCAGTACTTC. This chain joins TRBV4-1 and TRBJ2-5; the D is unclear. Trimming took 9 bases from V and 3 from J, leaving 14 bases between them. Germline CDR1 reads MGHRA; CDR2 reads YSYEKL. The CDR3 loop spans 13 amino acids.

The chain joins TRBV10-3 to TRBJ1-2, with 10 bases aligning to TRBD1. CDR3 length equals 15 residues. Germline V gene data show CDR1 as ENHRY and CDR2 as SYGVKD. V gave up 7 bases and J gave up 2 bases; unmatched junction bases: 7. The chain's CDR3 is CAITPGQGTNYGYTF. CDR3 DNA: TGTGCCATCACCCCGGGACAGGGGACGAACTATGGCTACACCTTC.

In this sample, this clone turned up once. This sequence joins TRBV19 and TRBJ1-5; D is unclear. Per the germline V gene, CDR1 is LNHDA and CDR2 is SQIVND (reference sequence). The CDR3 covers 14 residues. Trimming took 0 bases from V and 4 from J, leaving 7 bases between them. The CDR3 nucleotides are TGTGCCAGTAGTATAGAGCTGGGGAATCAGCCCCAGCATTTT. Translation gives CASSIELGNQPQHF.

The rearrangement joins TRBV6-1 to TRBJ1-3; D unresolved. Trimming took 0 bases from V and 0 from J, leaving 9 bases between them. Germline loops: CDR1 MNHNS, CDR2 SASEGT. This CDR3 comprises 16 residues. In DNA form, the CDR3 reads TGTGCCAGCAGTGAAGCCCGGGCTTCCTCTGGAAACACCATATATTTT. Encoded protein: CASSEARASSGNTIYF.

V gene TRBV11-2 combines with J gene TRBJ1-1; TRBD1 matches 9 bases. The germline V gene has CDR1 SGHAT and CDR2 FQNNGV. V gave up 4 bases and J gave up 5 bases; unmatched junction bases: 8. This CDR3 contains 15 residues. DNA of the CDR3: TGTGCCAGCAGCTATCTTACAGGGGGCGTTACTGAAGCTTTCTTT. This codes for CASSYLTGGVTEAFF. The variable domain in full, completed from reference TRBV11-2 and TRBJ1-1, reads EAGVAQSPRYKIIEKRQSVAFWCNPISGHATLYWYQQILGQGPKLLIQFQNNGVVDDSQLPKDRFSAERLKGVDSTLKIQPAKLEDSAVYLCASSYLTGGVTEAFFGQGTRLTVV.

The V gene is TRBV5-1, the J gene TRBJ1-2, with D tentatively TRBD1 (6 bases). This CDR3 is built from 15 residues. V was trimmed by 4 bases and J by 2 bases, leaving 15 bases between them. The germline V gene has CDR1 SGHRS and CDR2 YFSETQ. CDR3 protein: CASSEPGTGNYGYTF. The CDR3 DNA follows: TGCGCCAGCAGCGAACCGGGCACAGGGAACTATGGCTACACCTTC.

The V gene is TRBV5-1, the J gene TRBJ2-7; D is undetermined. The CDR3 totals 13 residues. V was cut by 2 bases and J by 2 bases, with 8 bases left in between. Germline lookup yields CDR1 SGHRS and CDR2 YFSETQ. CDR3 residues: CASSLGGTYEQYF. In DNA form, the CDR3 reads TGCGCCAGCAGCTTAGGTGGGACCTACGAGCAGTACTTC.

V usage is TRBV10-2 and J usage is TRBJ1-5; D gene unclear. The CDR3 extends over 15 amino acids. Germline CDR1 WSHSY, CDR2 SAAADI. V was cut by 2 bases and J by 3 bases, with 11 bases left in between. The CDR3 loop is CASSEPDGYNQPQHF. In nucleotides, the CDR3 is TGCGCCAGCAGTGAGCCGGACGGGTACAATCAGCCCCAGCATTTT.

This clone was seen a few times. The chain couples TRBV27 to TRBJ1-3; a weak D match, TRBD1 (6 bases). CDR1 is MNHEY and CDR2 is SMNVEV in the germline V gene (reference sequence). The CDR3 is 15 residues long. Trimming removed 5 bases from V and 4 bases from J, with 15 bases in between. CDR3 in amino acids: CASSPTGYLGNTIYF. The CDR3 DNA follows: TGTGCCAGCAGTCCAACAGGGTACCTCGGAAACACCATATATTTT.

The V gene is TRBV7-3, the J gene TRBJ2-3, with 7 bases aligning to TRBD2. V shed 5 bases and J 0 bases; nucleotides not matched to a gene: 5. There are 15 residues in the CDR3. CDR1 is SGHTA and CDR2 is FQGTGA in the germline V gene. CDR3 loop: CASSPQAGSTDTQYF. The CDR3 DNA is TGTGCCAGCAGCCCACAAGCGGGGAGCACAGATACGCAGTATTTT. Supplemented by reference TRBV7-3 and TRBJ2-3, the full variable domain reads GAGVSQTPSNKVTEKGKYVELRCDPISGHTALYWYRQSLGQGPEFLIYFQGTGAADDSGLPNDRFFAVRPEGSVSTLKIQRTERGDSAVYLCASSPQAGSTDTQYFGPGTRLTVL.

The chain links TRBV7-9 to TRBJ1-1, with a tentative D call TRBD1 (6 bases). There are 15 residues in the CDR3. Trimming removed 1 base at V and 2 bases at J, with 11 bases between. CDR1 and CDR2 from the germline V gene are SEHNR and FQNEAQ (reference sequence). This CDR3 is CASSLGGGGNTEAFF. CDR3 in DNA: TGTGCCAGCAGCTTAGGCGGGGGCGGAAACACTGAAGCTTTCTTT.

The V and J genes are TRBV19 and TRBJ1-2, with 9 bases that match TRBD1. The CDR3 is 17 amino acids. Trimming at V came to 6 bases and at J to 5 bases, leaving 16 bases not matched to a gene. CDR1 is LNHDA, CDR2 SQIVND, per germline (reference sequence). The DNA for the CDR3 is TGTGCCAGTAGACAACCGGCCGGGACAGGGTGGAGATATGGCTACACCTTC. Translation gives CASRQPAGTGWRYGYTF.

V and J are TRBV27 and TRBJ1-5, with D possibly matching TRBD1 (6 bases). V lost 6 bases and J 5 bases, leaving 11 bases between the germline ends. The CDR3 consists of 13 residues. Per the germline V gene, CDR1 is MNHEY and CDR2 is SMNVEV (reference sequence). Written as DNA, the CDR3 is TGTGCCAGCAGGTACAGGGAGGATCAGCCCCAGCATTTT. Encoded protein: CASRYREDQPQHF.

This clone was seen a handful of times. The chain is built from TRBV27 and TRBJ2-6; D uncertain. The V end lost 5 bases, the J end lost 0 bases, and 11 bases lay between the germline ends. The CDR3 consists of 16 residues. Germline V lookup: CDR1 MNHEY, CDR2 SMNVEV (reference sequence). The CDR3 sequence is CASSRSSNSGANVLTF. The CDR3 nucleotides are TGTGCCAGCAGTCGGAGTTCTAACTCTGGGGCCAACGTCCTGACTTTC.

The chain has TRBV28 and TRBJ2-2; TRBD2 matches at 8 bases. The CDR3 is 15 residues long. V lost 6 bases to trimming and J lost 5 bases; unmatched junction nucleotides: 8. Per the germline V gene, CDR1 is MDHEN and CDR2 is SYDVKM. The CDR3 reads CASRPGGAGTGELFF. The CDR3 DNA follows: TGTGCCAGCAGGCCGGGGGGGGCTGGGACCGGGGAGCTGTTTTTT.

This rearrangement joins TRBV6-6 to TRBJ1-1, with D unclear. CDR3 size: 14 residues. CDR1 and CDR2 (germline): MNHNY, SVGAGI (reference sequence). V was cut by 7 bases and J by 4 bases, with 16 bases left in between. The CDR3 DNA is TGTGCCAGCACTCTGAGCTCAGAAGGCACTGAAGCTTTCTTT. Its translation is CASTLSSEGTEAFF.

The chain uses TRBV7-3 and TRBJ1-3; D not certain. CDR3 length: 13 amino acids. Between the trimmed V and J ends, which lost 2 bases and 3 bases, there was a span of 5 bases. Germline V gene data show CDR1 as SGHTA and CDR2 as FQGTGA. CDR3 in amino acids: CASSLGRGNTIYF. The CDR3 nucleotides are TGTGCCAGCAGCTTAGGTCGTGGAAACACCATATATTTT.

V usage is TRBV5-4 and J usage is TRBJ1-2, with 11 bases lining up with TRBD1. Per the germline V gene, CDR1 is SGHNT and CDR2 is YYREEE (reference sequence). V was clipped by 2 bases and J by 7 bases; unmatched bases: 4. The CDR3 is made up of 14 amino acids. The DNA of the CDR3 is TGTGCCAGCAGCTTTAGGACAGGGGGCCTTGGCTACACCTTC. Translated, it gives CASSFRTGGLGYTF. Complete variable domain (other parts from reference TRBV5-4 and TRBJ1-2): ETGVTQSPTHLIKTRGQQVTLRCSSQSGHNTVSWYQQALGQGPQFIFQYYREEENGRGNFPPRFSGLQFPNYSSELNVNALELDDSALYLCASSFRTGGLGYTFGSGTRLTVV.

This clone was seen a few times. The chain recombines TRBV4-1 with TRBJ2-3, with TRBD1 matching 7 bases. The CDR3 has 19 residues. V shed 0 bases and J 2 bases; nucleotides not matched to a gene: 14. Germline CDR1 and CDR2: MGHRA and YSYEKL. CDR3 in amino acids: CASSQDLGTGASSTDTQYF. The CDR3 DNA follows: TGCGCCAGCAGCCAAGATTTAGGAACAGGGGCCTCTTCCACAGATACGCAGTATTTT.

V and J are TRBV9 and TRBJ2-3; D may be TRBD1 or TRBD2 (5 bases each). The V gene lost 3 bases and the J gene lost 0 bases, with 11 bases spanning the gap. The CDR3 contains 15 residues. CDR1 and CDR2 (germline): SGDLS, YYNGEE. The CDR3 region is CASSARGMSTDTQYF. The CDR3 coding sequence is TGTGCCAGCAGCGCGAGGGGTATGAGCACAGATACGCAGTATTTT.

This chain uses TRBV9 with TRBJ1-4; D is ambiguous. With 0 bases removed from V and 12 bases from J, the gap between germline ends came to 15 bases. CDR1 is SGDLS and CDR2 is YYNGEE in the germline V gene. The CDR3 is 14 amino acids. The CDR3 loop reads CASSVAEGNEELFF. Here the CDR3 DNA reads TGTGCCAGCAGCGTAGCGGAAGGTAACGAGGAACTGTTTTTT. Variable domain in full (rest from reference TRBV9 and TRBJ1-4): DSGVTQTPKHLITATGQRVTLRCSPRSGDLSVYWYQQSLDQGLQFLIQYYNGEERAKGNILERFSAQQFPDLHSELNLSSLELGDSALYFCASSVAEGNEELFFGSGTQLSVL.

V and J are TRBV3-1 (or the pseudogene TRBV3-2) and TRBJ2-7; no clear D. In germline, CDR1 is LGHDT, CDR2 YNNKEL (reference sequence). There are 15 residues in the CDR3. V gave up 1 base and J gave up 2 bases, with 12 bases separating them. The DNA of the CDR3 is TGTGCCAGCAGCCAAGGTCCAGAGAGGACCTACGAGCAGTACTTC. Residues: CASSQGPERTYEQYF.